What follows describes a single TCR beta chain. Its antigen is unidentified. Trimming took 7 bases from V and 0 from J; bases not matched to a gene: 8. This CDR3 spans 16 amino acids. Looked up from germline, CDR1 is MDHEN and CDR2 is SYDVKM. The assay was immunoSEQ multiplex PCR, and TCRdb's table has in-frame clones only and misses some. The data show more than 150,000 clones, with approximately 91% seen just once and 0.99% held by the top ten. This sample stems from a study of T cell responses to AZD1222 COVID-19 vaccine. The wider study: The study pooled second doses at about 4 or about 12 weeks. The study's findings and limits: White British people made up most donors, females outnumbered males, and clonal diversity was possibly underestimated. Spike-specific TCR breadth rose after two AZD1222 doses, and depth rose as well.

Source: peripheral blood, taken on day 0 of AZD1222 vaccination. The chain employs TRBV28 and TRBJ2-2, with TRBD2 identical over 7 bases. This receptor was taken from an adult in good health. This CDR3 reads CASNARLAANTGELFF. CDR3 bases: TGTGCCAGCAATGCGAGGCTAGCGGCGAACACCGGGGAGCTGTTTTTT.